This entry features one T cell receptor beta chain sequence. These data come from a study of blood T cell repertoires in COVID-19. Study-wide context: Nucleic acid was either cDNA or gDNA, and it came from T cells, B-cell-depleted T cells, or PBMCs.

Participants spanned ages about 18 to 100 years and resided in some 22 US areas. Participants were placed into cohorts based on the clinical history they reported. Authors' analysis steps: By means of reference gene primer amplification, nucleated cell counts were estimated. TCRdb's copy holds only in-frame clones and misses some; the assay was immunoSEQ multiplex PCR. The DNA gave D and trimming, while V, J and clone size come from that table. The table has under 150,000 clones, around 87% seen once. Germline CDR1 is SGHTA and CDR2 is FQGNSA. The CDR3 is 12 amino acids. The V end was cut by 2 bases, the J end by 6 bases, with 7 bases between.

This TCR derives from a woman aged 25 to 39 with acute COVID-19. This chain links TRBV7-2 with TRBJ1-1; D is unresolved. The sequencing input was PBMCs or T cells enriched from blood (not recorded which). CDR3 region: CASSLREPEAFF. The CDR3 region has the DNA TGTGCCAGCAGCTTACGGGAACCTGAAGCTTTCTTT.